Listed here are 7 T cell receptor beta chains from one sample, sequenced in a study of blood T cells in healthy people across ages. It was with a sample-barcoded 5' primer and a J-beta primer mix that a second PCR of about 6 to 12 cycles was run. TCRdb analysed the 5' RACE reads with MiXCR anew, one entry per CDR3 protein. Among 700,000 to 1,000,000 distinct CDR3 sequences listed, around 43% were seen once. Sequenced sample: blood. The origin of the receptors is a man aged 55-75 years in good health.

The table lists this clonotype with a few counts. The germline gene is not matched at one end of the junction; a read error may be the cause. The rearrangement links TRBV12-3 or TRBV12-4 to TRBJ2-7; tentative D call: TRBD1 (6 bases). There are 14 residues in the CDR3. The CDR3 protein is CASSVARTVYEQYF. CDR3 DNA sequence: TGTGCCAGCAGTGTAGCCCGGACAGTCTACGAGCAGTACTTC.

The chain is built from TRBV5-1 and TRBJ2-2; possible D gene TRBD2, 6 bases. CDR1 and CDR2 (germline): SGHRS, YFSETQ. V was trimmed by 7 bases and J by 5 bases, leaving 12 bases between them. CDR3 length: 13 residues. The chain's CDR3 is CASGDLGTGELFF. The CDR3 nucleotides are TGCGCCAGCGGGGACTTAGGAACCGGGGAGCTGTTTTTT.

This rearrangement joins TRBV7-9 to TRBJ2-1; 7 bases fit TRBD1. The CDR3 spans 16 residues. CDR1 is SEHNR and CDR2 is FQNEAQ in the germline V gene (reference sequence). Trimming took 5 bases from V and 4 from J; bases not matched to a gene: 11. In DNA, the CDR3 is TGTGCCAGCAGCCCCGTCCGAGACAGGGTTTACAATGAGCAGTTCTTC. It yields the protein CASSPVRDRVYNEQFF. The variable domain in full, completed from reference TRBV7-9 and TRBJ2-1, reads DTGVSQNPRHKITKRGQNVTFRCDPISEHNRLYWYRQTLGQGPEFLTYFQNEAQLEKSRLLSDRFSAERPKGSFSTLEIQRTEQGDSAMYLCASSPVRDRVYNEQFFGPGTRLTVL.

The CDR3 coding sequence is TGCAGTGCTAAGCGACAGGGGAGCACTGAAGCTTTCTTT. Translated: CSAKRQGSTEAFF. The chain recombines TRBV20-1 with TRBJ1-1, with TRBD1 matching 8 bases. V gave up 4 bases and J gave up 4 bases; unmatched junction bases: 5. This CDR3 has 13 residues. From germline, CDR1 is DFQATT and CDR2 SNEGSKA (reference sequence).

This clonotype was seen a handful of times. A much more abundant neighbour one base away suggests this may be a read error. V gene TRBV5-6 combines with J gene TRBJ1-4, with D uncertain. Germline assignment: CDR1 SGHDT and CDR2 YYEEEE. The CDR3 totals 16 residues. Trimming took 0 bases from V and 8 from J, leaving 17 bases between them. The CDR3 bases are TGTGCCAGCAGCTTGGCCGCCAGATCAAGGAAGGAAAAACTGTTTTTT. As protein: CASSLAARSRKEKLFF.

There are many counts of this clonotype. The gene calls are TRBV20-1 and TRBJ2-7; 13 nucleotides match TRBD2. From germline, CDR1 is DFQATT and CDR2 SNEGSKA (reference sequence). CDR3 length: 16 amino acids. After removal of 5 bases from V and 1 base from J, the junction contained 8 bases not matched to a gene. The CDR3 here is CSAPGLAGAVSYEQYF. The CDR3 DNA reads as TGCAGTGCTCCTGGACTAGCGGGGGCCGTTTCCTACGAGCAGTACTTC.

A note on this clonotype: This may arise from a read error, as a much more abundant clone is one base away. The chain uses TRBV30 and TRBJ2-1; 8 nucleotides line up with TRBD1. This CDR3 comprises 13 residues. V lost 4 bases and J lost 10; bases outside the gene matches: 9. Germline CDR1 reads GTSNPN; CDR2 reads SVGIG (reference sequence). The CDR3 sequence: CAWTLDRAYEQFF. Written as DNA, the CDR3 is TGTGCCTGGACCTTGGACAGGGCCTACGAGCAGTTCTTC.